The 21 T cell receptor beta chains below come from one sample, sequenced in a study of blood T cell repertoires in COVID-19. Sequenced by immunoSEQ multiplex PCR; TCRdb stores in-frame clones only, minus some. The table includes over 45,000 clones, 70% to 75% detected once. The material sequenced was peripheral blood. The receptor set was obtained from a woman between 45 and 65 years old with active or convalescent COVID-19.

The CDR3 DNA sequence: TGTGCCATTTCCGACAGGGCAAAGGGTGGCTACACCTTC. Protein product: CAISDRAKGGYTF. This chain joins TRBV10-3 and TRBJ1-2; 7 nucleotides align to TRBD1. The CDR3 is 13 amino acids. Germline trimming cut 9 bases from V and 7 bases from J; bases unmatched to any gene: 11. Germline assignment: CDR1 ENHRY and CDR2 SYGVKD.

The V call is TRBV7-2, the J call TRBJ2-1; 15 bases map to TRBD2. This CDR3 region has 18 residues. V shed 5 bases and J 2 bases; nucleotides not matched to a gene: 7. The germline V gene encodes CDR1 SGHTA and CDR2 FQGNSA. The CDR3 protein is CASSPEGLAGGTYNEQFF. The CDR3 DNA sequence: TGTGCCAGCAGCCCCGAGGGACTAGCGGGAGGCACCTACAATGAGCAGTTCTTC. Using reference TRBV7-2 and TRBJ2-1 for the parts outside the CDR3, the full variable domain is GAGVSQSPSNKVTEKGKDVELRCDPISGHTALYWYRQSLGQGLEFLIYFQGNSAPDKSGLPSDRFSAERTGGSVSTLTIQRTQQEDSAVYLCASSPEGLAGGTYNEQFFGPGTRLTVL.

V and J are TRBV29-1 and TRBJ2-1; tentatively, D is TRBD2 (6 bases). Trimming removed 8 bases at V and 9 bases at J, with 23 bases between. The germline gives CDR1 SQVTM, CDR2 ANQGSEA. The CDR3 is 14 amino acids. CDR3 bases: TGCAGCATTAGAACCGGGACTTCCGAAGGTGAGCAGTTCTTC. Protein: CSIRTGTSEGEQFF.

The chain's CDR3 is CAYTGGAETQYF. As DNA, the CDR3 is TGTGCCTATACAGGGGGCGCAGAGACCCAGTACTTC. This sequence joins TRBV30 and TRBJ2-5; 9 positions match TRBD1. The CDR3 covers 12 residues. The trim removed 7 bases at V and 4 bases at J, leaving 4 bases unmatched. Germline V CDR1 and CDR2: GTSNPN, SVGIG (reference sequence).

The rearrangement joins TRBV29-1 to TRBJ1-2; the match to TRBD1 covers 7 bases. V gave up 3 bases and J gave up 8 bases; unmatched junction bases: 12. The CDR3 is made up of 14 amino acids. Germline V gene lookup returns CDR1 SQVTM and CDR2 ANQGSEA. CDR3 amino acids: CSVDRDSPSEGYTF. Here the CDR3 DNA reads TGCAGCGTTGACCGGGACAGCCCCTCCGAGGGCTACACCTTC.

The chain employs TRBV9 and TRBJ2-2; 12 bases are shared with TRBD1. CDR3 size: 17 residues. Unmatched junction bases numbered 7, after V lost 4 bases and J lost 3 bases. Germline CDR1 reads SGDLS; CDR2 reads YYNGEE. The CDR3 sequence is CASSTSGTGGDTGELFF. The CDR3, as DNA: TGTGCCAGCAGCACCTCAGGGACAGGGGGCGACACCGGGGAGCTGTTTTTT. Supplemented by reference TRBV9 and TRBJ2-2, the full variable domain reads DSGVTQTPKHLITATGQRVTLRCSPRSGDLSVYWYQQSLDQGLQFLIQYYNGEERAKGNILERFSAQQFPDLHSELNLSSLELGDSALYFCASSTSGTGGDTGELFFGEGSRLTVL.

V usage is TRBV6-4 and J usage is TRBJ2-2, with 8 positions matching TRBD1. Per germline, CDR1 MRHNA and CDR2 SNTAGT. The CDR3 contains 15 residues. V was clipped by 6 bases and J by 4 bases; unmatched bases: 7. The CDR3 sequence: CASSLQGALTGELFF. Here the CDR3 DNA reads TGTGCCAGCAGCCTTCAGGGGGCGCTCACCGGGGAGCTGTTTTTT.

The rearrangement uses TRBV13 and TRBJ1-4, with 9 bases identical to TRBD1. Trimming at V came to 5 bases and at J to 7 bases, leaving 8 bases not matched to a gene. Germline values: CDR1 PRHDT, CDR2 FYEKMQ (reference sequence). The CDR3 runs to 15 residues. The CDR3 reads CASSARQGGGEKLFF. CDR3 DNA: TGTGCCAGCAGCGCCCGACAGGGGGGAGGTGAAAAACTGTTTTTT. Using reference TRBV13 and TRBJ1-4 for the parts outside the CDR3, the full variable domain is AAGVIQSPRHLIKEKRETATLKCYPIPRHDTVYWYQQGPGQDPQFLISFYEKMQSDKGSIPDRFSAQQFSDYHSELNMSSLELGDSALYFCASSARQGGGEKLFFGSGTQLSVL.

The gene calls are TRBV2 and TRBJ2-1; D not certain. CDR1 SNHLY and CDR2 FYNNEI come from the germline V gene. V was cut by 5 bases and J by 0 bases, with 5 bases left in between. The CDR3 runs to 13 residues. DNA of the CDR3: TGTGCCAGCAGTCCCAGCTCCTACAATGAGCAGTTCTTC. Amino acids: CASSPSSYNEQFF.

The rearrangement links TRBV5-5 to TRBJ2-1; no reliable D call. V was trimmed by 2 bases and J by 8 bases, leaving 5 bases between them. The CDR3 has 11 residues. Germline values: CDR1 SGHKS, CDR2 YYEKEE (reference sequence). Here the CDR3 reads CASSLVDEQFF. For the CDR3, the DNA is TGTGCCAGCAGCTTAGTAGATGAGCAGTTCTTC.

CDR3 in amino acids: CASSFRVRGPSGANVLTF. The CDR3, as DNA: TGTGCCAGCAGCTTTAGGGTCAGGGGGCCTTCTGGGGCCAACGTCCTGACTTTC. The genes are TRBV5-6 and TRBJ2-6; the match to TRBD1 covers 8 bases. Trimming cost V 2 bases and J 1 base; bases outside gene matches: 8. The CDR3 contains 18 residues. CDR1 SGHDT and CDR2 YYEEEE come from the germline V gene.

This chain connects TRBV27 to TRBJ2-2, with D perhaps matching TRBD2 (6 bases). With 3 bases removed from V and 1 base from J, the gap between germline ends came to 12 bases. CDR1 is MNHEY and CDR2 is SMNVEV in the germline V gene (reference sequence). The CDR3 has 16 amino acids. The CDR3 nucleotides are TGTGCCAGCAGTTTTTTCTTCGGGAGGAACACCGGGGAGCTGTTTTTT. Translating it yields CASSFFFGRNTGELFF.

This clone was found once. CDR3 in amino acids: CSLKTGGYGYTF. CDR3 DNA: TGCAGCCTAAAAACAGGGGGCTATGGCTACACCTTC. This chain joins TRBV29-1 and TRBJ1-2; 8 bases map to TRBD1. V was pared by 8 bases and J by 4 bases, with 6 bases of the junction left unmatched. CDR1 is SQVTM and CDR2 is ANQGSEA in the germline V gene. The length of the CDR3 is 12 residues.

The J gene is TRBJ2-5, the V gene TRBV5-1; D is unclear. Germline V gives CDR1 SGHRS, CDR2 YFSETQ. The CDR3 contains 13 residues. V lost 3 bases to trimming and J lost 5 bases, with 11 bases between them. Written as DNA, the CDR3 is TGCGCCAGCAGCTCCCCCCCGCGGGAGACCCAGTACTTC. Translated: CASSSPPRETQYF.

CDR3 in amino acids: CATSPDRAGANVLTF. In nucleotides, the CDR3 is TGTGCCACCAGCCCAGACAGGGCTGGGGCCAACGTCCTGACTTTC. The chain employs TRBV15 and TRBJ2-6, with TRBD1 matching over 7 bases. V trimming: 5 bases; J trimming: 2 bases; junction bases outside the gene matches: 3. The CDR3 is made up of 15 amino acids. The germline V gene has CDR1 LNHNV and CDR2 YYDKDF (reference sequence). The complete variable domain, with remaining parts taken from reference TRBV15 and TRBJ2-6, reads DAMVIQNPRYQVTQFGKPVTLSCSQTLNHNVMYWYQQKSSQAPKLLFHYYDKDFNNEADTPDNFQSRRPNTSFCFLDIRSPGLGDTAMYLCATSPDRAGANVLTFGAGSRLTVL.

This clone showed up just a few times. V gene TRBV3-1 (or the pseudogene TRBV3-2) combines with J gene TRBJ2-5; a weak D match, TRBD2 (5 bases). This CDR3 has 15 residues. CDR1 LGHDT and CDR2 YNNKEL come from the germline V gene (reference sequence). V lost 0 bases and J lost 3, with 11 bases in between. The CDR3 DNA is TGTGCCAGCAGCCAAGATCTACGAGCGGAAGAGACCCAGTACTTC. This encodes CASSQDLRAEETQYF.

This clone was observed a few times. This chain uses TRBV18 with TRBJ1-4; D may be TRBD1 (6 bases). This CDR3 contains 13 residues. V was pared by 5 bases and J by 8 bases, with 12 bases between. Germline lookup yields CDR1 KGHSH and CDR2 LQKENI. This CDR3 is CASSAGVGEKLFF. DNA for the CDR3: TGTGCCAGCTCAGCAGGGGTGGGAGAAAAACTGTTTTTT.

This chain joins TRBV11-2 and TRBJ2-7; TRBD2 matches 8 bases. The CDR3 spans 16 residues. The V and J ends lost 5 bases and 6 bases, in that order; junction bases with no gene match: 15. Looked up from germline, CDR1 is SGHAT and CDR2 is FQNNGV. CDR3 loop: CASSPERGEREIEQYF. In nucleotides, the CDR3 is TGTGCCAGCAGCCCCGAGCGGGGTGAGCGGGAGATCGAGCAGTACTTC.

This clone is a singleton in its sample. J is TRBJ2-1 and V is TRBV18; 11 positions match TRBD2. Germline lookup yields CDR1 KGHSH and CDR2 LQKENI. There are 14 residues in the CDR3. The V and J ends lost 8 bases and 10 bases, in that order; junction bases with no gene match: 10. CDR3 sequence reads: CASQLAGALWEQFF. The CDR3 region has the DNA TGTGCCAGCCAACTAGCGGGAGCACTGTGGGAGCAGTTCTTC.

This clone was seen once. The V call is TRBV5-1, the J call TRBJ1-3, with a weak D call TRBD1 (6 bases). Germline V CDR1 and CDR2: SGHRS, YFSETQ. CDR3 length equals 14 residues. V dropped 2 bases and J dropped 2 bases, with 8 bases sitting between them. CDR3 sequence (DNA): TGCGCCAGCAGCTTTTCAGGGGCTGGAAACACCATATATTTT. Translated, it gives CASSFSGAGNTIYF.

The V and J genes are TRBV7-9 and TRBJ1-3, with unresolved D. Germline V lookup: CDR1 SEHNR, CDR2 FQNEAQ (reference sequence). Between the trimmed V and J ends, which lost 1 base and 4 bases, there was a span of 11 bases. This CDR3 has 15 amino acids. The CDR3 sequence: CASSLDQAKGNTIYF. The CDR3, as DNA: TGTGCCAGCAGCTTAGACCAAGCGAAAGGAAACACCATATATTTT.